This T cell receptor beta chain was identified during a study of beta chain features in type 1 diabetes. The study, taken as a whole, reports: Patients with Type 1 diabetes showed moderately but significantly shorter TCRB CDR3s in all four CD4+ subsets.

Since all of the isolated RNA was reverse transcribed, expressed TCRB transcripts were what got sequenced. Data came from immunoSEQ multiplex PCR; TCRdb stores just in-frame clones and leaves some out. The sample contains nearly 700,000 clones, about an eighth of which appear only once. This clone was seen only a few times. Its antigen is currently unknown. Germline-derived CDR1 and CDR2 are SNHLY and FYNNEI. The junction had 7 bases not matched to a gene; V was cut back by 5 bases and J by 4 bases. This CDR3 contains 15 residues. This sequence was found in a young man with type 1 diabetes. The sequencing input was naive CD4+ T cells from blood. The chain is built from TRBV2 and TRBJ1-4; the match to TRBD1 covers 7 bases. Here the CDR3 reads CASSSVTGINEKLFF. The CDR3, as DNA: TGTGCCAGCAGTTCAGTGACAGGGATTAATGAAAAACTGTTTTTT.